These 24 T cell receptor beta chains were sequenced from one sample in a study of blood T cells in healthy people across ages. The authors ran a second PCR of about 7 to 11 cycles using a sample-barcoded 5' primer and a J-beta primer mix. TCRdb reprocessed the 5' RACE reads via MiXCR and lists one record per CDR3 protein. This table has 1.6 million or so distinct CDR3 sequences, 34% appearing once. The sequenced material came from blood. The source is a woman aged 25 to 39 in good health.

The chain recombines TRBV7-6 with TRBJ2-3; no clear D. With 1 base removed from V and 6 bases from J, the gap between germline ends came to 11 bases. Germline assignment: CDR1 SGHVS and CDR2 FNYEAQ. The CDR3 totals 14 residues. The CDR3 sequence is CASSLVRSWDTQYF. The CDR3 nucleotides read TGTGCCAGCAGCTTAGTTCGGTCGTGGGATACGCAGTATTTT.

This clonotype has only a few counts. The chain combines TRBV10-3 with TRBJ2-1; TRBD2 agrees at 7 bases. J lost 10 bases, V lost 5 bases, and 8 bases had no gene match. The germline gives CDR1 ENHRY, CDR2 SYGVKD. This CDR3 has 13 amino acids. The DNA for the CDR3 is TGTGCCATCAGTAGGCCGGGAGGCAAAGAGCAGTTCTTC. Protein sequence: CAISRPGGKEQFF.

The chain is built from TRBV29-1 and TRBJ1-2; 8 positions match TRBD1. The CDR3 is made up of 15 amino acids. Per germline, CDR1 SQVTM and CDR2 ANQGSEA. V shed 4 bases and J 7 bases; nucleotides not matched to a gene: 14. In nucleotides, the CDR3 is TGCAGCGTTGTAGGCAGGGGGCAGGGGGCTTTTGGCTACACCTTC. It translates to CSVVGRGQGAFGYTF.

J is TRBJ1-1 and V is TRBV7-9; unclear D gene. V was shortened by 0 bases and J by 3 bases, with 17 bases between the two germline ends. CDR1 is SEHNR, CDR2 FQNEAQ, per germline (reference sequence). The CDR3 runs 17 residues. In DNA, the CDR3 is TGTGCCAGCAGCTTAGCGAGTCTCGGCAGAAAAGACACTGAAGCTTTCTTT. This encodes CASSLASLGRKDTEAFF.

The V call is TRBV4-2, the J call TRBJ2-7, with 11 bases that match TRBD2. Germline assignment: CDR1 LGHNA and CDR2 YNFKEQ. There are 17 residues in the CDR3. The junction had 6 bases not matched to a gene; V was cut back by 2 bases and J by 0 bases. DNA for the CDR3: TGTGCCAGCAGCCAATCACAGACTAGCGGGGTCTCCTACGAGCAGTACTTC. This translates into CASSQSQTSGVSYEQYF.

There are a few counts of this clonotype. CDR3 amino acids: CASIADRASSYEQYF. In nucleotides, the CDR3 is TGTGCCAGCATTGCAGACAGGGCAAGCTCCTACGAGCAGTACTTC. This chain joins TRBV6-1 and TRBJ2-7; 7 bases line up with TRBD1. CDR1 and CDR2 (germline): MNHNS, SASEGT. Trimming cost V 7 bases and J 0 bases; bases outside gene matches: 9. The length of the CDR3 is 15 residues.

This clonotype was seen a handful of times. The chain couples TRBV25-1 to TRBJ1-1; TRBD1 matches at 11 bases. V dropped 3 bases and J dropped 4; count of bases not matched to a gene: 4. The germline V gene encodes CDR1 MGHDK and CDR2 SYGVNS. The CDR3 sequence is 15 residues long. The DNA of the CDR3 is TGTGCCAGCAGTGACCTGGGACAGGGGGTCACTGAAGCTTTCTTT. Its protein product is CASSDLGQGVTEAFF.

The table lists this clonotype with a few counts. V usage is TRBV11-1 and J usage is TRBJ2-7, with a tentative D call TRBD2 (5 bases). The germline gives CDR1 SGHAT, CDR2 FQDESV (reference sequence). The CDR3 runs to 15 residues. The V gene lost 4 bases and the J gene lost 0 bases, with 13 bases spanning the gap. CDR3 nucleotides: TGTGCCAGCAGCTCCCGAGGGAGCCTCTCCTACGAGCAGTACTTC. This gives the protein CASSSRGSLSYEQYF.

V gene TRBV10-3 combines with J gene TRBJ1-2, with D possibly being TRBD1 (6 bases). The V end was cut by 3 bases, the J end by 2 bases, with 13 bases between. This CDR3 has 15 amino acids. Looked up from germline, CDR1 is ENHRY and CDR2 is SYGVKD. The chain's CDR3 is CAISEGGWMNYGYTF. Written as DNA, the CDR3 is TGTGCCATCAGTGAAGGGGGGTGGATGAACTATGGCTACACCTTC.

This clonotype was detected once. This rearrangement joins TRBV28 to TRBJ2-5; a possible D gene is TRBD1 (5 bases). The germline V gene has CDR1 MDHEN and CDR2 SYDVKM. V was pared by 2 bases and J by 11 bases, with 12 bases between. There are 12 residues in the CDR3. The CDR3 protein is CASSLQGLKQYF. CDR3 in DNA: TGTGCCAGCAGTTTACAGGGTTTGAAACAGTACTTC.

This clonotype was seen a few times. This chain joins TRBV20-1 and TRBJ2-7; 7 nucleotides align to TRBD1. With V trimmed by 5 bases and J by 3 bases, 4 bases remained unmatched. The germline gives CDR1 DFQATT, CDR2 SNEGSKA (reference sequence). The CDR3 has 12 residues. CDR3 sequence: CSALQGFYEQYF. The DNA for the CDR3 is TGCAGTGCTCTACAGGGGTTCTACGAGCAGTACTTC.

The chain combines TRBV4-1 with TRBJ1-2, with no clear D. The germline gives CDR1 MGHRA, CDR2 YSYEKL. The CDR3 has 16 amino acids. The V end lost 3 bases, the J end lost 4 bases, and 18 bases lay between the germline ends. CDR3 protein: CASSHVYHGGRYGYTF. The CDR3, as DNA: TGCGCCAGCAGCCATGTGTATCACGGCGGACGCTATGGCTACACCTTC.

The rearrangement joins TRBV9 to TRBJ2-7, with TRBD2 matching over 13 bases. The V gene end was trimmed by 4 bases and the J gene end by 5 bases; junction bases not matched to a gene: 6. The CDR3 runs to 15 residues. The germline gives CDR1 SGDLS, CDR2 YYNGEE. The CDR3 region has the DNA TGTGCCAGCAGCTCCTCGACTAGCGGGAGGAACGAGCAGTACTTC. It codes for CASSSSTSGRNEQYF.

This chain joins TRBV5-4 and TRBJ2-5, with D tentatively TRBD1 (5 bases). The CDR3 has 14 residues. The germline V and J ends were trimmed by 4 bases and 5 bases, with 15 bases remaining between them. Germline CDR1 and CDR2: SGHNT and YYREEE (reference sequence). CDR3 in DNA: TGTGCCAGCAGCGTAACAGGTCCCCGGGAGACCCAGTACTTC. Translating gives CASSVTGPRETQYF. The full variable domain, rest sourced from reference TRBV5-4 and TRBJ2-5, is ETGVTQSPTHLIKTRGQQVTLRCSSQSGHNTVSWYQQALGQGPQFIFQYYREEENGRGNFPPRFSGLQFPNYSSELNVNALELDDSALYLCASSVTGPRETQYFGPGTRLLVL.

The chain has TRBV2 and TRBJ1-3; D is unresolved. Germline CDR1 reads SNHLY; CDR2 reads FYNNEI. CDR3 length: 17 amino acids. The V and J ends lost 3 bases and 0 bases respectively, with 15 bases between them. CDR3 nucleotides: TGTGCCAGCAGTGAGGGTCACCAAAGGAGCTCTGGAAACACCATATATTTT. Its translation: CASSEGHQRSSGNTIYF. The variable domain in full, completed from reference TRBV2 and TRBJ1-3, reads EPEVTQTPSHQVTQMGQEVILRCVPISNHLYFYWYRQILGQKVEFLVSFYNNEISEKSEIFDDQFSVERPDGSNFTLKIRSTKLEDSAMYFCASSEGHQRSSGNTIYFGEGSWLTVV.

This clonotype has more than one count but fewer than ten. The rearrangement links TRBV20-1 to TRBJ1-1; D is unclear. This CDR3 has 10 amino acids. Trimming stripped 8 bases from V and 6 bases from J, with 10 bases between. The V gene's germline CDR1 is DFQATT and CDR2 SNEGSKA (reference sequence). This CDR3 reads CSSVIAEAFF. CDR3 DNA sequence: TGCAGTTCCGTCATCGCTGAAGCTTTCTTT.

This clonotype was detected a few times. The J gene is TRBJ2-7, the V gene TRBV6-5; D remains unclear. This CDR3 region has 15 residues. Germline CDR1 reads MNHEY; CDR2 reads SVGAGI. Trimming left V 5 bases short and J 3 bases short, with 17 bases between. This CDR3 reads CASSPRRGGIYEQYF. In DNA, the CDR3 is TGTGCCAGCAGTCCTAGGCGCGGTGGGATCTACGAGCAGTACTTC.

There are a few counts of this clonotype. The chain employs TRBV20-1 and TRBJ2-7; D is undetermined. Trimming stripped 0 bases from V and 5 bases from J, with 5 bases between. The CDR3 totals 11 residues. The germline V gene encodes CDR1 DFQATT and CDR2 SNEGSKA (reference sequence). The CDR3 DNA is TGCAGTGCTAGAGAGGGTAACGAGCAGTACTTC. Its translation is CSAREGNEQYF.

As to this clonotype: Relative to the germline gene, one junction end is altered; a read error may explain this. The chain employs TRBV4-1 and TRBJ2-1, with 9 bases fitting TRBD2. Germline V gene lookup returns CDR1 MGHRA and CDR2 YSYEKL. The CDR3 runs to 18 residues. CDR3 residues: CTSSLYLAGIESYNEQFF. For the CDR3, the DNA is TGCACCAGCAGCCTGTACCTAGCGGGGATAGAGTCCTACAATGAGCAGTTCTTC.

The chain has TRBV3-1 and TRBJ2-1; no clear D gene. This CDR3 has 13 amino acids. Germline V gene lookup returns CDR1 LGHDT and CDR2 YNNKEL (reference sequence). The V gene lost 4 bases and the J gene lost 5 bases, with 9 bases spanning the gap. CDR3 bases: TGTGCCAGCAGCCCCTATGGCCACAATGAGCAGTTCTTC. The encoded protein is CASSPYGHNEQFF.

This clonotype has only a few counts. The chain is built from TRBV5-5 and TRBJ2-7, with unresolved D. This CDR3 contains 14 residues. Between the trimmed V and J ends, which lost 3 bases and 0 bases, there was a span of 10 bases. The germline V gene has CDR1 SGHKS and CDR2 YYEKEE (reference sequence). This CDR3 is CASSSPVRSYEQYF. The DNA of the CDR3 is TGTGCCAGCAGCTCCCCGGTTCGCTCCTACGAGCAGTACTTC.

For this clonotype: A clone one base away is much larger, so this may be a read error. The gene calls are TRBV29-1 and TRBJ2-1; D is undetermined. Germline CDR1 is SQVTM and CDR2 is ANQGSEA. The CDR3 is 12 residues long. Trimming removed 6 bases at V and 7 bases at J, with 13 bases between. The CDR3 region is CSVQCKENEQFF. The CDR3 DNA is TGCAGCGTACAGTGTAAAGAGAATGAGCAGTTCTTC.

CDR3 region: CASSYSGSLSSTDTQYF. CDR3 bases: TGTGCCAGCAGTTACTCAGGCAGCCTTTCTAGCACAGATACGCAGTATTTT. The genes are TRBV6-6 and TRBJ2-3; no clear D. Germline V lookup: CDR1 MNHNY, CDR2 SVGAGI (reference sequence). The CDR3 loop spans 17 amino acids. V lost 0 bases and J 0 bases, leaving 13 bases between the germline ends.

The chain employs TRBV5-1 and TRBJ1-4, with TRBD1 identical over 7 bases. The germline gives CDR1 SGHRS, CDR2 YFSETQ. CDR3 size: 18 residues. J was trimmed by 0 bases and V by 7 bases; bases with no gene match: 15. CDR3 coding DNA: TGCGCCAGCTCATTTACTCCGGGACAGATTGCAACTAATGAAAAACTGTTTTTT. Translated, it gives CASSFTPGQIATNEKLFF.